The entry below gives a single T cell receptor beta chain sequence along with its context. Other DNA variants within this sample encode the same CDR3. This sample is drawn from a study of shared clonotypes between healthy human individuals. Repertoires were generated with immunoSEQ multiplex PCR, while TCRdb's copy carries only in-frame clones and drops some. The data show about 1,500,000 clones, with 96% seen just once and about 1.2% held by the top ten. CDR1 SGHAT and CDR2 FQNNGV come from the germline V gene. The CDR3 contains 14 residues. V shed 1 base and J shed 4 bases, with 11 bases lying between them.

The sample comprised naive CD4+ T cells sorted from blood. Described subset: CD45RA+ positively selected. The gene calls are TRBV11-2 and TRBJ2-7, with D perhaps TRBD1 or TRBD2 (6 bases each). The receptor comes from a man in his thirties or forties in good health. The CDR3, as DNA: TGTGCCAGCAGCTTAGCGGGGGCGGTGTACGAGCAGTACTTC. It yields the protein CASSLAGAVYEQYF. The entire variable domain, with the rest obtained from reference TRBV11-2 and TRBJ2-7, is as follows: EAGVAQSPRYKIIEKRQSVAFWCNPISGHATLYWYQQILGQGPKLLIQFQNNGVVDDSQLPKDRFSAERLKGVDSTLKIQPAKLEDSAVYLCASSLAGAVYEQYFGPGTRLTVT.